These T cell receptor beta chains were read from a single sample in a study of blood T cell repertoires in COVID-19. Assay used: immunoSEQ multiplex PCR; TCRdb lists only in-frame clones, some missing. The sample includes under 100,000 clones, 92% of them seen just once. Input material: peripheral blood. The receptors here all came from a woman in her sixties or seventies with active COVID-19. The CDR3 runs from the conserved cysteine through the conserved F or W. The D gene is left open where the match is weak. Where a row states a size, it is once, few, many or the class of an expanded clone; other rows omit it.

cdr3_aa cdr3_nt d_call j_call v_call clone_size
CAWSVLNRPGTDTQYF TGTGCCTGGAGTGTACTAAACCGCCCGGGCACAGATACGCAGTATTTT - TRBJ2-3 TRBV30 -
CAISESTGSFGGSNTDTQYF TGTGCCATCAGTGAGTCGACAGGTTCTTTCGGCGGGAGTAACACAGATACGCAGTATTTT - TRBJ2-3 TRBV10-3 once
CASRPGAGGLYEQYF TGTGCCAGCAGGCCGGGCGCGGGGGGACTCTACGAGCAGTACTTC TRBD2 TRBJ2-7 TRBV2 -
CASSSQLRQGAEAFF TGCGCCAGCAGTTCACAATTGAGACAGGGGGCTGAAGCTTTCTTT TRBD1 TRBJ1-1 TRBV5-1 -
CASSQDRGLTEAFF TGTGCCAGCAGCCAGGACAGGGGTTTGACTGAAGCTTTCTTT TRBD1 TRBJ1-1 TRBV7-2 -
CASSSGQGWNSPLHF TGTGCCAGCAGCTCCGGACAGGGGTGGAATTCACCCCTCCACTTT TRBD1 TRBJ1-6 TRBV5-5 -
CASSAGNQPQHF TGTGCCAGCAGTGCAGGAAATCAGCCCCAGCATTTT - TRBJ1-5 TRBV28 -
CASSLVAEGYNEQFF TGTGCCAGCAGCTTAGTTGCGGAAGGCTACAATGAGCAGTTCTTC - TRBJ2-1 TRBV11-2 -
CASSGSGEQFF TGTGCCAGCAGTGGTTCGGGTGAGCAGTTCTTC - TRBJ2-1 TRBV2 -
CASSGRGRGDTQYF TGTGCCAGCAGCGGCCGGGGTCGTGGAGATACGCAGTATTTT - TRBJ2-3 TRBV9 -
CASSPGRWQQGYTF TGTGCCAGCAGCCCAGGGCGGTGGCAGCAAGGCTACACCTTC - TRBJ1-2 TRBV7-2 -
CASSFPQANTF TGTGCCAGCAGCTTTCCCCAGGCCAACACCTTC - TRBJ1-2 TRBV7-9 -
CASSHQGAPRLEQYF TGTGCCAGCAGCCACCAGGGGGCGCCCCGGCTCGAGCAGTACTTC TRBD1 TRBJ2-7 TRBV3-1/TRBV3-2 -
CASSGSGAGQETQYF TGTGCCAGCAGTGGTAGCGGGGCGGGCCAAGAGACCCAGTACTTC TRBD2 TRBJ2-5 TRBV28 once
CASSMGQKNTGELFF TGTGCCAGTAGTATGGGACAGAAAAACACCGGGGAGCTGTTTTTT TRBD1 TRBJ2-2 TRBV19 -
CASSLGLAGALQETQYF TGTGCCAGCAGTTTGGGACTAGCGGGGGCCCTCCAAGAGACCCAGTACTTC TRBD2 TRBJ2-5 TRBV28 -
CASSREPHYEQYF TGTGCCAGCAGCCGGGAGCCCCACTACGAGCAGTACTTC - TRBJ2-7 TRBV6-5 -
CASSLGGRRATDTQYF TGTGCCAGCAGCTTAGGTGGCAGGAGGGCCACAGATACGCAGTATTTT - TRBJ2-3 TRBV11-2 -
CASSWAGAMGNSPLHF TGTGCCAGCAGTTGGGCAGGGGCCATGGGGAATTCACCCCTCCACTTT - TRBJ1-6 TRBV28 -
CASSLKVARNQETQYF TGTGCCAGCAGCTTAAAGGTTGCTAGAAACCAAGAGACCCAGTACTTC - TRBJ2-5 TRBV7-2 -
CSAATLGHYGYTF TGCAGCGCCGCGACTCTGGGGCACTATGGCTACACCTTC - TRBJ1-2 TRBV29-1 -
CASSQGPEGTGLYGYTF TGCGCCAGCAGCCAAGGCCCGGAGGGGACCGGCCTCTATGGCTACACCTTC - TRBJ1-2 TRBV4-3 -
CASSVQVGTGVTEAFF TGTGCCAGCAGCGTACAAGTGGGGACAGGGGTCACTGAAGCTTTCTTT TRBD1 TRBJ1-1 TRBV9 -
CASSNSSEAFF TGTGCCAGCAGCAATTCCAGTGAAGCTTTCTTT - TRBJ1-1 TRBV21-1 once
CATSADRESVGTYGVQYF TGTGCCACCAGTGCGGACAGAGAGAGCGTGGGGACCTACGGCGTGCAGTACTTC - TRBJ2-7 TRBV24-1 -
CASGPQQFEKLFF TGTGCCAGCGGCCCTCAACAGTTTGAAAAACTGTTTTTT - TRBJ1-4 TRBV6-6 once
CASSPGTGGNQPQHF TGTGCCAGCAGCCCCGGGACAGGGGGCAATCAGCCCCAGCATTTT TRBD1 TRBJ1-5 TRBV7-2 -
CASSQGGGDNYGYTF TGTGCCAGCAGCCAAGGGGGCGGTGATAACTATGGCTACACCTTC - TRBJ1-2 TRBV4-2 -
CASSYLASGVETQYF TGTGCCAGCAGTTACTTGGCTAGCGGGGTGGAGACCCAGTACTTC TRBD2 TRBJ2-5 TRBV6-2/TRBV6-3 once